The 26 T cell receptor beta chains presented below share a single source sample, sequenced in a study of blood T cell repertoires in COVID-19. Profiled with immunoSEQ multiplex PCR; TCRdb holds only in-frame clones, not every one. The sample lists some 120,000 clones, roughly 90% occurring once. The sample consisted of peripheral blood. All receptors derive from a man aged 45-65 years with acute or convalescent COVID-19.

The chain joins TRBV24-1 to TRBJ2-1; D possibly corresponds to TRBD1 (6 bases). V lost 3 bases, J lost 4 bases, and 12 bases lay in between. CDR3 length: 15 amino acids. CDR1 and CDR2 (germline): KGHDR, SFDVKD. This chain's CDR3 is CATSDPGTFYNEQFF. The CDR3 DNA is TGTGCCACCAGTGATCCCGGGACATTTTACAATGAGCAGTTCTTC.

This clone was detected only a few times. The rearrangement joins TRBV5-1 to TRBJ1-4; perhaps TRBD1 as D (5 bases). There are 16 residues in the CDR3. Trimming shortened V by 0 bases and J by 2 bases, and 11 bases separated the two germline ends. Germline CDR1 SGHRS, CDR2 YFSETQ. In DNA form, the CDR3 reads TGCGCCAGCAGCTTGGAGGGGAGGGGTACTAATGAAAAACTGTTTTTT. Its protein is CASSLEGRGTNEKLFF.

The V call is TRBV5-1, the J call TRBJ2-3; possibly TRBD2 for D (6 bases). Germline CDR1 is SGHRS and CDR2 is YFSETQ. The CDR3 sequence is 14 residues long. The V end lost 2 bases, the J end lost 5 bases, and 12 bases lay between the germline ends. The CDR3 loop reads CASSFGGAIDTQYF. The DNA for the CDR3 is TGCGCCAGCAGCTTCGGGGGAGCCATAGATACGCAGTATTTT.

V is TRBV7-9 and J is TRBJ2-7, with TRBD1 identical over 7 bases. Trimming removed 4 bases from V and 2 bases from J; junction bases left unmatched: 5. The CDR3 runs 14 residues. The germline V gene has CDR1 SEHNR and CDR2 FQNEAQ (reference sequence). The CDR3 here is CASSSPGQPYEQYF. In DNA form, the CDR3 reads TGTGCCAGCAGCTCACCGGGACAGCCCTACGAGCAGTACTTC.

This clone showed up just a few times. The chain couples TRBV3-1 (or the pseudogene TRBV3-2) to TRBJ2-5, with D tentatively TRBD2 (6 bases). Germline V CDR1 and CDR2: LGHDT, YNNKEL (reference sequence). This CDR3 is built from 14 residues. The germline V and J ends were trimmed by 1 base and 7 bases, with 13 bases remaining between them. The CDR3 is CASSQGRTTRTQYF. Written as DNA, the CDR3 is TGTGCCAGCAGCCAAGGGCGGACTACCCGGACCCAGTACTTC.

The V and J genes are TRBV4-1 and TRBJ1-2, with 10 bases that match TRBD1. Germline V gene sequence: CDR1 MGHRA, CDR2 YSYEKL. This CDR3 has 14 amino acids. After removal of 4 bases from V and 5 bases from J, the junction contained 4 bases not matched to a gene. The CDR3 here is CASSLWTGGYGYTF. The CDR3 DNA follows: TGCGCCAGCAGCCTATGGACAGGGGGATATGGCTACACCTTC.

The genes are TRBV7-2 and TRBJ1-4; 9 bases align to TRBD1. Germline V gene data show CDR1 as SGHTA and CDR2 as FQGNSA. The CDR3 runs to 16 residues. V shed 1 base, J shed 10 bases, and the junction held 10 bases outside the gene matches. The DNA for the CDR3 is TGTGCCAGCAGCTTAGAACTATGGGACAGGGAAGGAAAACTGTTTTTT. Translated: CASSLELWDREGKLFF.

The chain couples TRBV7-2 to TRBJ1-5; 7 bases fit TRBD1. The V segment lost 4 bases and the J segment 2 bases; nucleotides outside the gene matches: 2. There are 14 residues in the CDR3. Germline CDR1 reads SGHTA; CDR2 reads FQGNSA. The CDR3 here is CASSSRGGNQPQHF. CDR3 sequence (DNA): TGTGCCAGCAGCTCCAGGGGGGGCAATCAGCCCCAGCATTTT. Full variable domain (rest looked up from reference TRBV7-2 and TRBJ1-5): GAGVSQSPSNKVTEKGKDVELRCDPISGHTALYWYRQSLGQGLEFLIYFQGNSAPDKSGLPSDRFSAERTGGSVSTLTIQRTQQEDSAVYLCASSSRGGNQPQHFGDGTRLSIL.

The chain employs TRBV4-1 and TRBJ2-3, with TRBD2 as a possible D gene (7 bases). Trimming pared 1 base from V and 6 bases from J, leaving 14 bases between. The CDR3 is 15 residues long. From germline, CDR1 is MGHRA and CDR2 YSYEKL. CDR3 region: CASSQGNREGDTQYF. The CDR3 nucleotides are TGCGCCAGCAGCCAAGGGAACAGGGAGGGGGATACGCAGTATTTT.

This clone has just a few counts. The genes are TRBV7-9 and TRBJ1-2, with unresolved D. The CDR3 runs 12 residues. Trimming shortened V by 2 bases and J by 7 bases, and 8 bases separated the two germline ends. The germline CDR1 and CDR2 sequences are SEHNR and FQNEAQ (reference sequence). For the CDR3, the DNA is TGTGCCAGCAGCTTATTTCGGGGTGGCTACACCTTC. It yields the protein CASSLFRGGYTF.

The chain uses TRBV6-5 and TRBJ2-7; 10 bases fit TRBD1. Germline V gives CDR1 MNHEY, CDR2 SVGAGI. Losses at the gene ends were 10 bases for V and 0 bases for J; bases not matched to a gene: 9. This CDR3 contains 15 residues. The CDR3 sequence is CATRARTGGSYEQYF. The DNA for the CDR3 is TGTGCCACAAGAGCCAGGACAGGGGGCTCCTACGAGCAGTACTTC.

This sequence joins TRBV18 and TRBJ1-2, with 11 nucleotides matching TRBD1. This CDR3 contains 14 residues. Germline CDR1 is KGHSH and CDR2 is LQKENI. The V and J ends lost 3 bases and 8 bases, in that order; junction bases with no gene match: 5. The CDR3 region has the DNA TGTGCCAGCTCACCCGGACAGGGGGCTTTGGGCTACACCTTC. Amino acid sequence: CASSPGQGALGYTF.

The chain employs TRBV7-2 and TRBJ2-4; 9 positions agree with TRBD1. From germline, CDR1 is SGHTA and CDR2 FQGNSA. CDR3 length: 18 amino acids. Unmatched junction bases numbered 16, after V lost 4 bases and J lost 6 bases. The CDR3 region is CASSSRDSGTGRANIQYF. As DNA, the CDR3 is TGTGCCAGCAGCTCGAGAGACTCCGGGACAGGGAGGGCAAACATTCAGTACTTC. The whole variable domain, filled in from reference TRBV7-2 and TRBJ2-4, reads GAGVSQSPSNKVTEKGKDVELRCDPISGHTALYWYRQSLGQGLEFLIYFQGNSAPDKSGLPSDRFSAERTGGSVSTLTIQRTQQEDSAVYLCASSSRDSGTGRANIQYFGAGTRLSVL.

The chain links TRBV4-3 to TRBJ2-2, with D hard to call. The CDR3 runs to 14 residues. V was shortened by 6 bases and J by 0 bases, with 8 bases between the two germline ends. Germline CDR1 LGHNA, CDR2 YSLEER. The CDR3 is CASSSGPNTGELFF. Written as DNA, the CDR3 is TGCGCCAGCAGTTCTGGGCCGAACACCGGGGAGCTGTTTTTT.

Only one count was recorded for this clone. The chain recombines TRBV12-5 with TRBJ2-7, with 9 bases aligning to TRBD1. The CDR3 runs 16 residues. The germline CDR1 and CDR2 sequences are LGHNT and FRNRAP. V shed 3 bases, J shed 0 bases, and the junction held 6 bases outside the gene matches. The CDR3 DNA follows: TGTGCTAGTGGTTTACCAGGGACAGGGCGCTCCTACGAGCAGTACTTC. Amino acid sequence: CASGLPGTGRSYEQYF.

V is TRBV27 and J is TRBJ1-2; 7 bases are shared with TRBD1. The CDR3 contains 14 residues. The germline gives CDR1 MNHEY, CDR2 SMNVEV (reference sequence). J gave up 4 bases and V 6 bases, and 8 bases lay outside the gene matches. The CDR3 sequence is CASSLGTASYGYTF. The CDR3 DNA reads as TGTGCCAGCAGCTTGGGGACAGCGAGCTATGGCTACACCTTC.

This chain links TRBV10-2 with TRBJ2-2; TRBD2 aligns across 7 bases. Trimming removed 9 bases from V and 8 bases from J; junction bases left unmatched: 3. This CDR3 is built from 11 residues. The germline CDR1 and CDR2 sequences are WSHSY and SAAADI. The CDR3 coding sequence is TGCGCCAGTAGAGCGGGAGGGGAGCTGTTTTTT. This gives the protein CASRAGGELFF.

This clone was detected a few times. This rearrangement joins TRBV3-1 (or the pseudogene TRBV3-2) to TRBJ2-6, with D unresolved. The CDR3 consists of 14 residues. V gave up 7 bases and J gave up 1 base, with 8 bases separating them. Germline CDR1 and CDR2: LGHDT and YNNKEL (reference sequence). CDR3 region: CASTLKSGANVLTF. CDR3 in DNA: TGTGCCAGCACCCTTAAATCTGGGGCCAACGTCCTGACTTTC.

The chain carries TRBV10-3 and TRBJ2-7; 9 bases are a match to TRBD2. The CDR3 is made up of 13 amino acids. The junction had 9 bases not matched to a gene; V was cut back by 11 bases and J by 4 bases. Germline V gene data show CDR1 as ENHRY and CDR2 as SYGVKD. The DNA of the CDR3 is TGTGCCGCCCGGCGGGAGGGCCTTTACGAGCAGTACTTC. Its translation is CAARREGLYEQYF.

This clone came up a few times. The chain joins TRBV19 to TRBJ2-3; TRBD2 aligns across 8 bases. Germline V gives CDR1 LNHDA, CDR2 SQIVND (reference sequence). With V trimmed by 9 bases and J by 3 bases, 14 bases remained unmatched. The CDR3 spans 16 residues. The CDR3 nucleotides are TGTGCCAGCGGGAATCCGGGACTAGTCGGTACAGATACGCAGTATTTT. Amino acids: CASGNPGLVGTDTQYF.

The V call is TRBV5-1, the J call TRBJ2-3; 7 bases are a match to TRBD2. J lost 0 bases, V lost 7 bases, and 8 bases had no gene match. The germline V gene has CDR1 SGHRS and CDR2 YFSETQ. This CDR3 is 15 amino acids long. This CDR3 reads CASAKAGTSTDTQYF. In DNA, the CDR3 is TGCGCCAGCGCCAAAGCGGGGACTAGCACAGATACGCAGTATTTT.

The chain uses TRBV7-9 and TRBJ2-2; tentative D call: TRBD2 (5 bases). The germline gives CDR1 SEHNR, CDR2 FQNEAQ (reference sequence). This CDR3 is built from 14 residues. Trimming removed 8 bases at V and 0 bases at J, with 10 bases between. This chain's CDR3 is CASRRGSNTGELFF. The CDR3 nucleotides are TGTGCCAGCCGCCGCGGGTCGAACACCGGGGAGCTGTTTTTT.

The chain recombines TRBV24-1 with TRBJ2-1, with 11 bases aligning to TRBD2. The CDR3 runs to 16 residues. The germline gives CDR1 KGHDR, CDR2 SFDVKD. Trimming took 4 bases from V and 7 from J; bases not matched to a gene: 8. In DNA, the CDR3 is TGTGCCACCAGTGAGAGTAGCGGGAGGGTCATAAATGAGCAGTTCTTC. It translates to CATSESSGRVINEQFF.

The V call is TRBV28, the J call TRBJ2-4; 7 bases match TRBD2. J gave up 4 bases and V 1 base, and 7 bases lay outside the gene matches. CDR3 length equals 16 residues. Germline V gene data show CDR1 as MDHEN and CDR2 as SYDVKM. The chain's CDR3 is CASSLSSLAVKNIQYF. In DNA, the CDR3 is TGTGCCAGCAGTTTATCCAGCCTAGCGGTAAAAAACATTCAGTACTTC.

This rearrangement joins TRBV7-9 to TRBJ2-7, with 9 bases identical to TRBD1. Germline trimming cut 1 base from V and 5 bases from J; bases unmatched to any gene: 3. The germline V gene encodes CDR1 SEHNR and CDR2 FQNEAQ (reference sequence). The CDR3 has 14 amino acids. The CDR3 DNA is TGTGCCAGCAGCTTAGACAGGGGGCTAAACGAGCAGTACTTC. Residues: CASSLDRGLNEQYF.

The chain links TRBV7-8 to TRBJ1-6, with 10 bases that match TRBD1. The V gene end was trimmed by 5 bases and the J gene end by 8 bases; junction bases not matched to a gene: 6. Germline V gene sequence: CDR1 SGHVS, CDR2 FQNEAQ. The CDR3 loop spans 15 amino acids. The CDR3 nucleotides are TGTGCCAGCAGCCCCTGGGGACAGGGGTATTCACCCCTCCACTTT. Translated: CASSPWGQGYSPLHF.